The T cell receptor (beta chain) described here comes from a study of blood T cell repertoires in COVID-19. Overall study context: PBMCs, B-cell-depleted T cells, or T cells were the source of the cDNA or gDNA that made up the material.

Repertoires were generated with immunoSEQ multiplex PCR, while TCRdb's copy carries only in-frame clones and drops some. The data hold roughly 410,000 clones, with roughly nine tenths observed a single time. The ends lost 3 bases at V and 1 base at J; junction bases unmatched: 15. The length of the CDR3 is 19 residues. Germline CDR1 MNHEY, CDR2 SVGEGT. The sequenced sample consisted of peripheral blood. The rearrangement joins TRBV6-2 or TRBV6-3 to TRBJ2-3, with 8 positions matching TRBD1. This clonotype was sampled from a man aged 35 to 55 with acute or convalescent COVID-19. The CDR3 DNA reads TGTGCCAGCAGTTATTTTGGTCGTTTCGGACAGGGTCGCACAGATACGCAGTATTTT. Translated, it gives CASSYFGRFGQGRTDTQYF.